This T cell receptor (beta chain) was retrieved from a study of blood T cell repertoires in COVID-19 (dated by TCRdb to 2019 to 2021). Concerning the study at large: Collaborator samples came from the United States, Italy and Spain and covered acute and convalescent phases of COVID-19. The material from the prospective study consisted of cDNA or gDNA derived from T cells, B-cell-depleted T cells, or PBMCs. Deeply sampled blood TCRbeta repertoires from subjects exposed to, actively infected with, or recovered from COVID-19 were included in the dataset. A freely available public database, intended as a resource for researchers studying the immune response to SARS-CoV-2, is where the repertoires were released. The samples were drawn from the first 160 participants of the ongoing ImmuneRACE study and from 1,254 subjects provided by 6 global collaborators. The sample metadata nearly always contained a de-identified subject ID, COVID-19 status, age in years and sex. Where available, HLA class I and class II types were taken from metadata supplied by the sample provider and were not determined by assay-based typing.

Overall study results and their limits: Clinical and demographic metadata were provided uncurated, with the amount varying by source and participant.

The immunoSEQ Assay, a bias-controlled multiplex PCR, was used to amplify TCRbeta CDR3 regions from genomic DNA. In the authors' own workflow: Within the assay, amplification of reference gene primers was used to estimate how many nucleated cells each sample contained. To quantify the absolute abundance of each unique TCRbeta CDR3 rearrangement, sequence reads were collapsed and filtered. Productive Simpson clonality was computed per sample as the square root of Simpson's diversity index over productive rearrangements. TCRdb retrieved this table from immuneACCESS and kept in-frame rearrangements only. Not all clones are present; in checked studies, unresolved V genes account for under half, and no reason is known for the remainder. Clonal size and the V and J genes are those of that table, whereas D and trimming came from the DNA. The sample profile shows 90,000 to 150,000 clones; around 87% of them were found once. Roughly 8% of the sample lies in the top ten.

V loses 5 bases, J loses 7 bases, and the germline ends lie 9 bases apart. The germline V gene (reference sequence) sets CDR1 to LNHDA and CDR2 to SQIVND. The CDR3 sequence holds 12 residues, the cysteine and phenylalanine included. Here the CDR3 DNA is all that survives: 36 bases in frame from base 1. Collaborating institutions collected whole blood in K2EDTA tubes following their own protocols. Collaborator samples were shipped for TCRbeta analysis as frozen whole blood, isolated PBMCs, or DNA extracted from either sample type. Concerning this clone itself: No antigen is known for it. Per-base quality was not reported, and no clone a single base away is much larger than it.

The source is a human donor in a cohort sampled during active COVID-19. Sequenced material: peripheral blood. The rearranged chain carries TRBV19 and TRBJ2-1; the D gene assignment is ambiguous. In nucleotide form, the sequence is TGTGCCAGTAGTCAGAGGTGGAATGAGCAGTTCTTC. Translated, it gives CASSQRWNEQFF.